The sequence of this T cell receptor beta chain was determined in a study of CD8 T cells in Susac syndrome. Study results and limitations: Acknowledgment was made by the study that its TCR sequencing and HLA analysis involved a relatively small number of individuals.

The CDR3 has 16 amino acids. The trim removed 4 bases at V and 3 bases at J, leaving 5 bases unmatched. The germline gives CDR1 LGHDT, CDR2 YNNKEL (reference sequence). RNA totalling about 0.5 to 1 ug underwent reverse transcription with random hexamers. Amplification of the TCR beta CDR3 was carried out by immunoSEQ multiplex PCR, which spanned a total of 54 Vbeta and 13 Jbeta segments. From the immunoSEQ multiplex PCR reads, TCRdb called clonotypes with MiXCR, one entry per CDR3 protein. Here the sample spans around 99,000 distinct CDR3 sequences, 90% to 96% being singletons. TCR beta sequences were obtained from blood CD8+ and CD4+ T cells. Through negative isolation, CD4+ and CD8+ T cells were obtained, while TEMRA cells were enriched using FACS. Details on this clonotype: Antigen unknown.

The J gene is TRBJ2-2, the V gene TRBV3-1; 10 nucleotides agree with TRBD2. The clonotype originates from a human donor in good health. Source material: CD4+ T cells from PBMCs. In DNA form, the CDR3 reads TGTGCCAGCAGCCGGACGAGCGGGAGGGACACCGGGGAGCTGTTTTTT. Its translation: CASSRTSGRDTGELFF. Drawing the rest from reference TRBV3-1 and TRBJ2-2, the complete variable domain is DTAVSQTPKYLVTQMGNDKSIKCEQNLGHDTMYWYKQDSKKFLKIMFSYNNKELIINETVPNRFSPKSPDKAHLNLHINSLELGDSAVYFCASSRTSGRDTGELFFGEGSRLTVL.